The source of this T cell receptor (beta chain) is a study of shared clonotypes between healthy human individuals (dated by TCRdb to 2019 to 2021). Background on the whole study: Three men and two women, aged 18 to 49 years, made up the cohort. Leukapheresis yielded between about 0.8 and 9.5 billion PBMCs per donor. For each donor, CD4 naive and CD4 memory were each given three plates, CD8 naive was given two plates, and CD8 memory was given one plate. To estimate repertoire size and how much clonotypes are shared between individuals, the study performed deep sequencing of blood TCR repertoires from a handful of healthy adults. To increase sequencing depth and limit assay-specific biases, TCR repertoire library preparation and sequencing were carried out by different laboratories using diverse techniques.

Findings and caveats that apply to the study as a whole: Sharing across several donors was observed for around 4.8% of naive CD4, 3% to 4% of naive CD8, 2% to 2.5% of memory CD4, and around 0.4% of memory CD8 clonotypes. Pairwise subsampling led to the expectation that sequencing depth would affect the degree of clonotype sharing among donors. Rarefaction of sorted-subset datasets indicated incomplete sequencing despite the large sequencing depth. Naive subsets generally had larger estimated clonotype richness than memory subsets. Compared with non-shared clonotypes, the clonotypes found in all four sorted-subset donors had higher generation probabilities. Sampling was limited to blood, and TCR repertoires in tissue likely differ from TCR repertoires in blood. Because the study included only a small number of donors, the genetic and exposure-history diversity represented was limited.

A note on this clone: No antigen is known for it. Within one base of it there is no much larger clone, and no base qualities were kept.

TCR CDR3 regions were amplified from genomic DNA by multiplex PCR using the deep immunoSEQ assay. Extracted genomic DNA from each cell subset was distributed evenly across all wells of several immunoSEQ 96-well plates, and each plate was treated as a replicate. For sorted subsets, approximately 190 ng of genomic DNA, equivalent to roughly 33,000 T cell genomes, went into each replicate PCR. The purified libraries were quantified using a Qubit 3.0 fluorometer, sized with a Bioanalyzer 2100, and then quantified again using the KAPA Library Quantification kit. Each immunoSEQ 96-well plate was sequenced on its own single-read 150-cycle Illumina NextSeq 550 flow cell. The original methods were these. The immunoSEQ output contained only junctional sequences without quality scores, so filtering could not match that applied to full-length reads. Sequences were annotated with PyIR, a Python wrapper for IgBLAST v1.9, and V/J genes and CDR3 were assigned using IMGT germline references. Reads with weak V/J assignments (E-value above 1e-6), missing CDR3, stop codons, out-of-frame junctions, or ambiguous translated residues were removed. V3J clonotypes were defined as sequences sharing the same inferred V gene, J gene, and CDR3 amino acid sequence. The percentage overlap between two repertoires was calculated by dividing the number of shared unique clonotypes by the size of the smaller repertoire. Repertoire richness was assessed with RTK rarefaction, the Chao1 estimator, and Recon v2.1 estimates of unobserved clonotypes. Generation probabilities for all TCRbeta clonotypes obtained by the gDNA method from a handful of donors were computed using OLGA. TCRdb took this table from immuneACCESS and kept in-frame rearrangements with V and J called. Such tables lack part of the clones; where checked against another copy, unresolved V genes explain under half of the gap, and the rest is unexplained. Clonal size and the V and J genes are those of that table, whereas D and trimming came from the DNA. This sample is represented by about 1,500,000 clones; approximately 96% of them were singletons. The leading ten clones occupy 0.95% to 1.5% of the sample.

The trim is 2 bases for V and 3 bases for J, with a gap of 20 bases between the germline ends. CDR1 and CDR2, per the germline V gene, are MDHEN and SYDVKM. Measured from the cysteine to the phenylalanine, the CDR3 is 17 residues long. Only the CDR3 DNA is retained, 51 bases long and in frame from the first base. The donors were healthy, HIV-negative adults with no recently reported acute infections or vaccinations. Every donor was a Caucasian adult living in Nashville, Tennessee, USA. CD4+ T cells were enriched by magnetic negative selection, after which naive cells were positively selected on CD45RA and the negative fraction was taken as the memory subset. Blood was obtained by leukapheresis, after which PBMCs were separated by Ficoll-Histopaque density gradient centrifugation and cryopreserved in liquid nitrogen vapor phase. Analytical flow cytometry was used to check the purity and quantity of each magnetically sorted T cell population. Genomic DNA was isolated from each sorted fraction and quantified by UV absorbance on a Nanodrop 2000c.

Sequenced input: naive CD4+ T cells sorted from blood. Reading the label with the study, this specimen's cell subset or site is: CD45RA+ positively selected. This receptor was taken from a man under 40 in good health. Here the chain combines TRBV28 and TRBJ2-7; the D gene is not confidently resolved. CDR3 loop: CASSLSRMRDSSYEQYF. The nucleotide sequence reads as follows: TGTGCCAGCAGTTTAAGTCGCATGAGAGACTCGAGCTACGAGCAGTACTTC.